The entry below describes one TCR beta chain. Its target is unknown. The data derive from a study of cytomegalovirus exposure and HLA in healthy donors. Overall study context: HLA-typed donors were the source of approximately 80 million unique TCRs held in an early data release.

Researchers ran the PCR with 60 Vbeta and 13 Jbeta primers. TCRdb keeps only in-frame clones here, not all; method: immunoSEQ multiplex PCR. The table shows about 130,000 clones, with 70% to 85% occurring only once. Study-wide results and limits: Cytomegalovirus-associated status was assigned to about 160 TCR beta chains.

The sample consisted of PBMCs. The clonotype comes from a boy younger than 18 in good health and CMV-seronegative.

The CDR3 sequence is CASSQKLGGTNYGYTF. As DNA, the CDR3 is TGCGCCAGCAGCCAGAAACTGGGGGGGACCAACTATGGCTACACCTTC. V and J are TRBV5-1 and TRBJ1-2, with D perhaps TRBD1 (5 bases). In germline, CDR1 is SGHRS, CDR2 YFSETQ. The CDR3 totals 16 residues. V lost 4 bases and J 2 bases, leaving 18 bases between the germline ends.